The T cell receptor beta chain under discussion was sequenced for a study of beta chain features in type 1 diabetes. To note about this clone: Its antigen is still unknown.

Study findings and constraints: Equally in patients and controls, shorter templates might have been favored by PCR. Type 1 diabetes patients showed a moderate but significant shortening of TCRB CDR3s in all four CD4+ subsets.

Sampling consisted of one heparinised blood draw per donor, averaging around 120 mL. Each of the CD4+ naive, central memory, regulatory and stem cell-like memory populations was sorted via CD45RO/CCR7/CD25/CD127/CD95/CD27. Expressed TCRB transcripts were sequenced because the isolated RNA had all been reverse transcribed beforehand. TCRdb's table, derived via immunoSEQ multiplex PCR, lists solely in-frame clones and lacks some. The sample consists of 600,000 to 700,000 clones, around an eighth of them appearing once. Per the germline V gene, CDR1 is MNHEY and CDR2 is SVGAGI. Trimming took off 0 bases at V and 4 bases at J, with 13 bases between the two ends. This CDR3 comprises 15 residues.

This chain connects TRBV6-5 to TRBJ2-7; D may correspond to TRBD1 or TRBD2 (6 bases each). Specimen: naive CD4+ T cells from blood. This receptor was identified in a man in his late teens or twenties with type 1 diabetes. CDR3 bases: TGTGCCAGCAGTTACTCTCGGGGGACAACATACGAGCAGTACTTC. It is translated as CASSYSRGTTYEQYF.